The sequence of this TCR beta chain was determined in a study of blood T cell repertoires in COVID-19. As for the study in general: Both acute and convalescent COVID-19 samples were obtained from the United States, Italy and Spain. In each case, the material was cDNA or gDNA derived from T cells, B-cell-depleted T cells, or PBMCs.

Sequencing used immunoSEQ multiplex PCR; TCRdb keeps in-frame clones, though not all of them. The sample lists about 130,000 clones, 80% to 90% seen once, with over 10% in the top ten. The CDR3 has 13 amino acids. V was shortened by 6 bases and J by 4 bases, with 12 bases between the two germline ends. The germline V gene encodes CDR1 MNHEY and CDR2 SVGAGI. Sequenced input: peripheral blood. V gene TRBV6-5 combines with J gene TRBJ1-2, with D tentatively TRBD1 (5 bases). This TCR was sampled from a human donor in a cohort sampled during active COVID-19. As DNA, the CDR3 is TGTGCCAGCAGGAGGGGAGGCAGCTATGGCTACACCTTC. Its protein product is CASRRGGSYGYTF.